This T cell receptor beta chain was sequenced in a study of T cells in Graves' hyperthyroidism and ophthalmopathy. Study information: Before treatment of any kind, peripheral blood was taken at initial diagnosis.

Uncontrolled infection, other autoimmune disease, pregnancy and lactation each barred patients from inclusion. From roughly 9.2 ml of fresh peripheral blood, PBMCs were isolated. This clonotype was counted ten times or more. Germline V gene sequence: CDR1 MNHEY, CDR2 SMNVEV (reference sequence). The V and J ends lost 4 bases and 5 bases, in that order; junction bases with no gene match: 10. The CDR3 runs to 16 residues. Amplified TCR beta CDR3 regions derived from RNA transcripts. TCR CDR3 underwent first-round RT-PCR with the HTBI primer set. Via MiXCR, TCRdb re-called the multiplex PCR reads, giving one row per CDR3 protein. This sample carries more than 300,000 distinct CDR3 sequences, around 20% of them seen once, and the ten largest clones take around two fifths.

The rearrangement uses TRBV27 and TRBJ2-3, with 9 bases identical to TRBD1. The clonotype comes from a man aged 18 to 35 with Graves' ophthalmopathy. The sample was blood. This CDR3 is CASSSDRDRAGDTQYF. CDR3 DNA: TGTGCCAGCAGTTCGGACCGGGACAGGGCTGGAGATACGCAGTATTTT.